Following are 18 T cell receptor beta chains from one sample sequenced in a study of spatial heterogeneity in lung cancer. Study results and caveats: In tumors, expanded intratumoral alpha and beta TCR counts tracked mutation counts.

As to time point: sample taken at primary tumor resection. TCRdb reanalysed the 5' RACE reads using MiXCR and keeps one entry per CDR3 protein. Of around 20,000 distinct CDR3 sequences in the sample, approximately 3% were seen once. Antigen specificity for these receptors is unknown. The sample in question was lung tumor tissue, obtained at surgery. Receptors were obtained from a male donor with early-stage non-small cell lung cancer.

This clonotype was seen many times. The rearrangement links TRBV6-1 to TRBJ1-5, with TRBD1 matching over 8 bases. From germline, CDR1 is MNHNS and CDR2 SASEGT. The CDR3 loop spans 16 amino acids. The V segment lost 7 bases and the J segment 6 bases; nucleotides outside the gene matches: 14. DNA of the CDR3: TGTGCCAGCAATGGAGGACAGGGCCATAAGCGTCAGCCCCAGCATTTT. It specifies CASNGGQGHKRQPQHF.

This clonotype was counted ten times or more. The chain joins TRBV20-1 to TRBJ2-1, with 15 positions matching TRBD2. This CDR3 has 16 amino acids. Losses at the gene ends were 1 base for V and 7 bases for J; bases not matched to a gene: 5. The germline gives CDR1 DFQATT, CDR2 SNEGSKA (reference sequence). The CDR3 region has the DNA TGCAGTGCTAGAGGGGGGACTAGCGGGAGGAGGAATGAGCAGTTCTTC. Protein product: CSARGGTSGRRNEQFF.

The sample holds many counts of this clonotype. V and J are TRBV5-1 and TRBJ2-7, with 8 bases that match TRBD1. Germline V gene sequence: CDR1 SGHRS, CDR2 YFSETQ. V dropped 4 bases and J dropped 1; count of bases not matched to a gene: 10. The CDR3 loop spans 16 amino acids. This CDR3 reads CASSPLDRALSYEQYF. CDR3 DNA sequence: TGCGCCAGCAGCCCGTTGGACAGGGCTTTGTCCTACGAGCAGTACTTC.

This clonotype was observed a handful of times. This may be a read error: a much more frequent sequence differs by one nucleotide. This chain uses TRBV7-9 with TRBJ2-7; 9 bases agree with TRBD2. This CDR3 is built from 15 residues. Germline V gives CDR1 SEHNR, CDR2 FQNEAQ (reference sequence). Trimming removed 1 base from V and 5 bases from J; junction bases left unmatched: 6. The CDR3 spells CASSLGASGVNEQYF. The CDR3 DNA is TGTGCCAGCAGCTTAGGGGCTAGCGGGGTCAACGAGCAGTACTTC.

This clonotype was recorded many times. This chain links TRBV4-1 with TRBJ2-5, with D possibly being TRBD1 or TRBD2 (5 bases each). V lost 0 bases, J lost 7 bases, and 18 bases lay in between. CDR3 length equals 16 residues. Germline lookup yields CDR1 MGHRA and CDR2 YSYEKL. The CDR3 coding sequence is TGCGCCAGCAGCCAAGATATCGAGGGGCGGATAGGGACCCAGTACTTC. It yields the protein CASSQDIEGRIGTQYF.

This clonotype was detected ten times or more. CDR3 sequence: CASSTERDSHTPLYNEQFF. CDR3 coding DNA: TGTGCCAGCAGCACAGAGAGGGACTCCCACACCCCCTTATACAATGAGCAGTTCTTC. The chain links TRBV6-2 or TRBV6-3 to TRBJ2-1; perhaps TRBD2 as D (6 bases). Germline loops: CDR1 MNHEY, CDR2 SVGEGT. Trimming took off 6 bases at V and 4 bases at J, with 28 bases between the two ends. The CDR3 has 19 amino acids.

This clonotype was seen many times. V is TRBV7-2 and J is TRBJ1-5; D may be TRBD1 (5 bases). Trimming left V 7 bases short and J 6 bases short, with 16 bases between. The germline gives CDR1 SGHTA, CDR2 FQGNSA. This CDR3 region has 14 residues. In nucleotides, the CDR3 is TGTGCCAGCACAGCTTTGGGTGGGGGTCAGCCCCAGCATTTT. Residues: CASTALGGGQPQHF.

This clonotype occurred many times. This chain joins TRBV29-1 and TRBJ2-6; 7 bases fit TRBD1. Germline V gene data show CDR1 as SQVTM and CDR2 as ANQGSEA. The CDR3 consists of 15 residues. The V segment lost 5 bases and the J segment 1 base; nucleotides outside the gene matches: 5. The CDR3 loop reads CSVRTGRSGANVLTF. In nucleotides, the CDR3 is TGCAGCGTTAGGACAGGCAGATCTGGGGCCAACGTCCTGACTTTC.

The V and J genes are TRBV20-1 and TRBJ2-7; possibly TRBD1 for D (7 bases). CDR1 is DFQATT, CDR2 SNEGSKA, per germline (reference sequence). CDR3 length equals 12 residues. CDR3 bases: TGCAGCCTACAGGGGAGGTCGGACGAGCAGTACTTC. Protein product: CSLQGRSDEQYF.

This clonotype was seen at least ten times. This chain connects TRBV28 to TRBJ2-3, with D uncertain. CDR1 is MDHEN, CDR2 SYDVKM, per germline. CDR3 length: 11 residues. Trimming shortened V by 5 bases and J by 6 bases, and 6 bases separated the two germline ends. The CDR3, as DNA: TGTGCCAGCAGTGCCCTGGATACGCAGTATTTT. It specifies CASSALDTQYF.

This clonotype was observed many times. V gene TRBV7-3 combines with J gene TRBJ2-2, with 9 bases identical to TRBD2. The CDR3 spans 15 residues. The germline gives CDR1 SGHTA, CDR2 FQGTGA. V was clipped by 5 bases and J by 6 bases; unmatched bases: 7. The CDR3 sequence: CASSPGLADPGELFF. For the CDR3, the DNA is TGTGCCAGCAGCCCGGGACTAGCTGACCCCGGGGAGCTGTTTTTT.

This clonotype was picked up many times. The V call is TRBV3-1, the J call TRBJ1-1; unclear D gene. V lost 3 bases to trimming and J lost 6 bases, with 5 bases between them. The CDR3 is 11 residues long. CDR1 is LGHDT and CDR2 is YNNKEL in the germline V gene (reference sequence). The CDR3 region has the DNA TGTGCCAGCAGCCATCGGTCTGAAGCTTTCTTT. Translation gives CASSHRSEAFF.

This clonotype has only a few counts. The CDR3 here is CSASIREHQETQYF. The CDR3 nucleotides read TGCAGTGCTAGTATAAGGGAACACCAAGAGACCCAGTACTTC. The V call is TRBV20-1, the J call TRBJ2-5; the D is unclear. The CDR3 has 14 amino acids. Per the germline V gene, CDR1 is DFQATT and CDR2 is SNEGSKA (reference sequence). Trimming pared 3 bases from V and 0 bases from J, leaving 11 bases between.

This clonotype has at least ten counts. The chain links TRBV12-3 or TRBV12-4 to TRBJ1-5; possible D gene TRBD1, 5 bases. The V and J ends lost 3 bases and 0 bases respectively, with 9 bases between them. The CDR3 consists of 15 residues. In DNA form, the CDR3 reads TGTGCCAGCAGTTTTCGAGGGGTTAGCAATCAGCCCCAGCATTTT. Translated: CASSFRGVSNQPQHF.

This clonotype was found many times. V gene TRBV6-2 or TRBV6-3 combines with J gene TRBJ1-2; possibly TRBD1 for D (6 bases). The CDR3 extends over 15 amino acids. In germline, CDR1 is MNHEY, CDR2 SVGEGT. The ends were cut back, 0 bases at V and 2 bases at J, with 10 bases in the middle. In nucleotides, the CDR3 is TGTGCCAGCAGTTACTCCTTTCAGGGGAACTATGGCTACACCTTC. Residues: CASSYSFQGNYGYTF.

This clonotype counts as medium-sized (0.01 to 0.1%). This chain connects TRBV20-1 to TRBJ2-7, with D possibly TRBD2 on 5 matching bases. The CDR3 sequence is 13 residues long. V lost 6 bases and J 7 bases, leaving 19 bases between the germline ends. Germline CDR1 is DFQATT and CDR2 is SNEGSKA (reference sequence). CDR3 coding DNA: TGCAGTGCAGGTCGGGATAATATCGGGGAGCAGTACTTC. Its translation is CSAGRDNIGEQYF.

This clonotype appeared many times. The chain couples TRBV11-3 to TRBJ2-1; the match to TRBD2 covers 10 bases. CDR3 length: 16 residues. V trimming: 0 bases; J trimming: 5 bases; junction bases outside the gene matches: 4. Germline V CDR1 and CDR2: SGHNT, YENEEA. The CDR3 DNA is TGTGCCAGCAGCTTAGAGTCCCTAGCGGGGGACAATGAGCAGTTCTTC. This sequence encodes CASSLESLAGDNEQFF.

This clonotype was seen ten or more times. The rearrangement links TRBV21-1 to TRBJ1-6; the table's D gene call, TRBD1, was not cross checked with the DNA. TRBV21-1 represents a pseudogene. This CDR3 region has 15 residues. In DNA form, the CDR3 reads TGTGCCAGCAGCAGCGGGGGGCAGGGGTATTCACCCCTCCACTTT. It codes for CASSSGGQGYSPLHF.